This T cell receptor (beta chain) was identified in a study of blood T cells in healthy people across ages. A second PCR, run for about 6 to 11 cycles, used a sample-barcoded 5' primer plus a J-beta primer mix. MiXCR, run by TCRdb on the 5' RACE reads, gives a single entry per CDR3 protein. The profile shows approximately 850,000 distinct CDR3 sequences, 44% of them singletons. The TCR was taken from a man aged 55 to 69 in good health. Sequencing was performed on blood.

DNA of the CDR3: TGCGCCAGCAGCTTGTCCTGGGGGAACACCGGGGAGCTGTTTTTT. It translates to CASSLSWGNTGELFF. The gene calls are TRBV5-1 and TRBJ2-2; D gene unclear. The germline V gene encodes CDR1 SGHRS and CDR2 YFSETQ. Trimming removed 1 base at V and 1 base at J, with 8 bases between. This CDR3 is built from 15 residues. Variable domain in full (rest from reference TRBV5-1 and TRBJ2-2): KAGVTQTPRYLIKTRGQQVTLSCSPISGHRSVSWYQQTPGQGLQFLFEYFSETQRNKGNFPGRFSGRQFSNSRSEMNVSTLELGDSALYLCASSLSWGNTGELFFGEGSRLTVL.